Below, 3 T cell receptor beta chains from the same sample are listed, as sequenced in a study of blood T cell repertoires in COVID-19. Repertoires were generated with immunoSEQ multiplex PCR, while TCRdb's copy carries only in-frame clones and drops some. The sample lists some 250,000 clones; 88% were seen once. The specimen was peripheral blood. The source of these receptors is a woman between 40 and 50 years old who had recovered from COVID-19.

The genes are TRBV27 and TRBJ1-1; unclear D gene. This CDR3 has 12 residues. V was trimmed by 5 bases and J by 5 bases, leaving 9 bases between them. Germline V gives CDR1 MNHEY, CDR2 SMNVEV (reference sequence). The CDR3 DNA reads as TGTGCCAGCAGTCCCCCGGGGACTGAAGCTTTCTTT. Protein: CASSPPGTEAFF.

The rearrangement uses TRBV4-3 and TRBJ2-3; the D gene is possibly TRBD1 (5 bases). This CDR3 region has 18 residues. Trimming cost V 2 bases and J 2 bases, with 20 bases left between them. Germline lookup yields CDR1 LGHNA and CDR2 YSLEER. CDR3 amino acids: CASSQPSESRASTDTQYF. The CDR3 DNA is TGCGCCAGCAGCCAACCAAGCGAGTCCAGGGCCTCCACAGATACGCAGTATTTT.

This chain connects TRBV7-9 to TRBJ2-2, with 10 positions matching TRBD2. The length of the CDR3 is 16 residues. V was clipped by 8 bases and J by 6 bases; unmatched bases: 12. Germline CDR1 and CDR2: SEHNR and FQNEAQ (reference sequence). The CDR3 here is CASGPLTSGRAGELFF. In DNA, the CDR3 is TGTGCCAGCGGCCCATTAACCAGCGGGAGGGCCGGGGAGCTGTTTTTT.